This paragraph covers one TCR beta chain sequence. V was cut by 4 bases and J by 10 bases, with 11 bases left in between. The CDR3 is 12 amino acids. In germline, CDR1 is MNHNY, CDR2 SVGAGI (reference sequence). This entry comes from a study of blood T cell repertoires in COVID-19. Study-level information: The origin of the acute and convalescent COVID-19 samples was the United States, Italy and Spain.

In the authors' workflow: It was from reference gene primer amplification that nucleated cell counts were estimated. Only in-frame clones appear in the TCRdb table, and some are missing; sequencing was by immunoSEQ multiplex PCR. V, J and clone size were drawn from that table, and D and trimming were deduced from the DNA. The sample carries around 340,000 clones, 80% to 90% recorded once. This rearrangement joins TRBV6-6 to TRBJ1-5; D unclear. The sample consisted of PBMCs or T cells enriched from blood (not recorded which). The TCR originated in a woman aged 40 to 50 with acute COVID-19. The DNA for the CDR3 is TGTGCCAGCAGTTCAATAGGAGGTCCCCAGCATTTT. Protein product: CASSSIGGPQHF.